Below are 22 T cell receptor beta chains sequenced from a single sample in a study of cytomegalovirus exposure and HLA in healthy donors. 60 Vbeta and 13 Jbeta primers were used in PCR. Only in-frame clones appear in the TCRdb table, and some are missing; sequencing was by immunoSEQ multiplex PCR. The sample records 120,000 or so clones, approximately 80% being singletons. The specimen sequenced was PBMCs. These receptors all stem from a man aged 45-65 years in good health and CMV-seropositive.

The chain joins TRBV7-2 to TRBJ1-4; the D is unclear. Germline V gene lookup returns CDR1 SGHTA and CDR2 FQGNSA. This CDR3 has 13 residues. V lost 1 base and J 4 bases, leaving 4 bases between the germline ends. CDR3 bases: TGTGCCAGCAGCTTAGTCTTTAATGAAAAACTGTTTTTT. This codes for CASSLVFNEKLFF. Based on the CDR3 plus reference TRBV7-2 and TRBJ1-4, the full variable domain is GAGVSQSPSNKVTEKGKDVELRCDPISGHTALYWYRQSLGQGLEFLIYFQGNSAPDKSGLPSDRFSAERTGGSVSTLTIQRTQQEDSAVYLCASSLVFNEKLFFGSGTQLSVL.

The rearrangement joins TRBV6-1 to TRBJ1-1; 7 positions agree with TRBD1. Trimming removed 0 bases from V and 5 bases from J; junction bases left unmatched: 3. The CDR3 extends over 14 amino acids. Germline lookup yields CDR1 MNHNS and CDR2 SASEGT. The CDR3 reads CASSEAEGATEAFF. CDR3 DNA sequence: TGTGCCAGCAGTGAAGCTGAGGGGGCGACTGAAGCTTTCTTT.

The rearrangement links TRBV19 to TRBJ1-3; D remains ambiguous. The CDR3 contains 16 residues. Trimming shortened V by 0 bases and J by 0 bases, and 9 bases separated the two germline ends. Germline V gene data show CDR1 as LNHDA and CDR2 as SQIVND (reference sequence). The CDR3 DNA reads TGTGCCAGTAGTATAGAGAGCGGGCTCTCTGGAAACACCATATATTTT. It codes for CASSIESGLSGNTIYF.

This chain joins TRBV19 and TRBJ1-1; perhaps TRBD1 as D (5 bases). Germline V gene data show CDR1 as LNHDA and CDR2 as SQIVND (reference sequence). This CDR3 has 15 amino acids. Trimming left V 1 base short and J 0 bases short, with 9 bases between. Here the CDR3 reads CASSIGQSMNTEAFF. DNA for the CDR3: TGTGCCAGTAGTATAGGACAGTCTATGAACACTGAAGCTTTCTTT.

A few counts support this clone. The V call is TRBV7-2, the J call TRBJ1-5; a possible D gene is TRBD1 (5 bases). Per the germline V gene, CDR1 is SGHTA and CDR2 is FQGNSA. V lost 5 bases and J lost 7, with 12 bases in between. This CDR3 comprises 13 residues. In DNA, the CDR3 is TGTGCCAGCAGCAGCGCGGGGGGGCAGCCCCAGCATTTT. Translated: CASSSAGGQPQHF.

The V call is TRBV19, the J call TRBJ2-1; 8 nucleotides agree with TRBD2. Germline V gene sequence: CDR1 LNHDA, CDR2 SQIVND (reference sequence). V trimming: 3 bases; J trimming: 0 bases; junction bases outside the gene matches: 13. The CDR3 extends over 19 amino acids. The CDR3 coding sequence is TGTGCCAGTAGTATTAAGGGGCGGGGGGTCTTAAGCTCCTACAATGAGCAGTTCTTC. Translated: CASSIKGRGVLSSYNEQFF.

This chain uses TRBV30 with TRBJ2-3; no clear D gene. Per germline, CDR1 GTSNPN and CDR2 SVGIG (reference sequence). The germline V and J ends were trimmed by 0 bases and 1 base, with 8 bases remaining between them. This CDR3 region has 14 residues. In DNA form, the CDR3 reads TGTGCCTGGAGTGTATCCCAGGGCACAGATACGCAGTATTTT. Protein product: CAWSVSQGTDTQYF. Supplemented by reference TRBV30 and TRBJ2-3, the full variable domain reads SQTIHQWPATLVQPVGSPLSLECTVEGTSNPNLYWYRQAAGRGLQLLFYSVGIGQISSEVPQNLSASRPQDRQFILSSKKLLLSDSGFYLCAWSVSQGTDTQYFGPGTRLTVL.

The chain employs TRBV7-9 and TRBJ2-1; the match to TRBD1 covers 7 bases. V lost 3 bases to trimming and J lost 6 bases; unmatched junction nucleotides: 8. This CDR3 has 15 residues. Germline V gives CDR1 SEHNR, CDR2 FQNEAQ (reference sequence). DNA of the CDR3: TGTGCCAGCAGCTTTAGGGGGCGATCCAGCAATGAGCAGTTCTTC. This sequence encodes CASSFRGRSSNEQFF.

The J gene is TRBJ2-5, the V gene TRBV5-4; 9 bases match TRBD1. The CDR3 is made up of 15 amino acids. CDR1 and CDR2 from the germline V gene are SGHNT and YYREEE (reference sequence). Losses at the gene ends were 3 bases for V and 3 bases for J; bases not matched to a gene: 6. CDR3 bases: TGTGCCAGCAGCTCATACCGGGACAGGGAAGAGACCCAGTACTTC. Translating gives CASSSYRDREETQYF.

This clone has only a few counts. The chain carries TRBV6-5 and TRBJ1-5, with a possible D match to TRBD1 (5 bases). Germline V gene lookup returns CDR1 MNHEY and CDR2 SVGAGI. The V and J ends lost 5 bases and 2 bases respectively, with 13 bases between them. This CDR3 spans 15 amino acids. CDR3 in DNA: TGTGCCAGCAGTACCATGGCGGGGGGCAATCAGCCCCAGCATTTT. As protein: CASSTMAGGNQPQHF.

This rearrangement joins TRBV7-9 to TRBJ2-3; no reliable D call. Germline CDR1 SEHNR, CDR2 FQNEAQ (reference sequence). The ends were cut back, 5 bases at V and 0 bases at J, with 12 bases in the middle. The CDR3 has 15 residues. The CDR3 here is CASSRGPTSTDTQYF. The CDR3 DNA reads TGTGCCAGCAGCCGAGGCCCAACTAGCACAGATACGCAGTATTTT.

This chain links TRBV6-1 with TRBJ1-4, with no clear D. Germline assignment: CDR1 MNHNS and CDR2 SASEGT. This CDR3 has 14 residues. Deletions cut 7 bases from V and 3 bases from J, with 12 bases between. The CDR3 DNA follows: TGTGCCAGCAAGCGGGATCTGTCTAATGAAAAACTGTTTTTT. Its protein is CASKRDLSNEKLFF.

The chain carries TRBV5-1 and TRBJ2-7; D remains ambiguous. The CDR3 contains 14 residues. CDR1 and CDR2 from the germline V gene are SGHRS and YFSETQ. V was clipped by 0 bases and J by 1 base, with 8 bases between them. CDR3: CASSLEAGSYEQYF. DNA of the CDR3: TGCGCCAGCAGCTTGGAGGCAGGTTCCTACGAGCAGTACTTC.

Points on this clone: One junction end does not reproduce the germline sequence, and a read error may be involved. The chain recombines TRBV4-3 with TRBJ2-7; 7 bases fit TRBD2. The CDR3 has 15 residues. Germline V gene sequence: CDR1 LGHNA, CDR2 YSLEER. CDR3 nucleotide sequence: TGCGCCAGCAGCCCGTGGTGGGAGGGCCCGTTCGAGCAGTGCTTC. It encodes CASSPWWEGPFEQCF.

CDR3 sequence: CASSEGGWTIYF. The DNA of the CDR3 is TGTGCCAGCAGTGAGGGAGGATGGACCATATATTTT. V usage is TRBV6-1 and J usage is TRBJ1-3; D remains unclear. The CDR3 has 12 residues. Germline V gene sequence: CDR1 MNHNS, CDR2 SASEGT. The V end lost 3 bases, the J end lost 10 bases, and 10 bases lay between the germline ends.

The chain employs TRBV6-5 and TRBJ2-7, with TRBD2 matching over 10 bases. Germline lookup yields CDR1 MNHEY and CDR2 SVGAGI. V lost 4 bases, J lost 12 bases, and 18 bases stayed unmatched. The CDR3 is 16 amino acids. CDR3: CASSSYPGTSDPLLYF. The CDR3, as DNA: TGTGCCAGCAGTTCATACCCTGGGACTAGCGACCCGCTCCTGTACTTC.

The chain combines TRBV7-8 with TRBJ2-1; 10 bases fit TRBD2. Per germline, CDR1 SGHVS and CDR2 FQNEAQ. The CDR3 consists of 14 residues. With V trimmed by 5 bases and J by 4 bases, 2 bases remained unmatched. The CDR3 nucleotides read TGTGCCAGCAGCCGTAGCGGGGGGTACAATGAGCAGTTCTTC. It is translated as CASSRSGGYNEQFF.

V gene TRBV15 combines with J gene TRBJ1-5; possible D gene TRBD1, 6 bases. Germline CDR1 LNHNV, CDR2 YYDKDF (reference sequence). The CDR3 length is 17 residues. Trimming took 0 bases from V and 4 from J, leaving 16 bases between them. In DNA, the CDR3 is TGTGCCACCAGCAGAGAGGGTATTTCCCAGGGGAATCAGCCCCAGCATTTT. It translates to CATSREGISQGNQPQHF.

The chain is built from TRBV30 and TRBJ2-6; D might be TRBD1 (5 bases). Trimming shortened V by 1 base and J by 15 bases, and 13 bases separated the two germline ends. The length of the CDR3 is 12 residues. CDR1 and CDR2 (germline): GTSNPN, SVGIG (reference sequence). CDR3 loop: CAWSATQVTLTF. The CDR3 nucleotides are TGTGCCTGGAGTGCCACACAGGTAACCCTGACTTTC.

The CDR3, as DNA: TGTGCCAGCAAGGGGAACAACAATGAAAAACTGTTTTTT. Translated: CASKGNNNEKLFF. The chain joins TRBV15 to TRBJ1-4; D is possibly TRBD1 (5 bases). Germline CDR1 is LNHNV and CDR2 is YYDKDF (reference sequence). V dropped 10 bases and J dropped 5 bases, with 14 bases sitting between them. CDR3 length equals 13 residues.

The chain recombines TRBV7-9 with TRBJ1-1, with a tentative D call TRBD1 (5 bases). The CDR3 has 12 residues. Trimming pared 5 bases from V and 8 bases from J, leaving 12 bases between. The germline V gene encodes CDR1 SEHNR and CDR2 FQNEAQ (reference sequence). The CDR3 spells CASSPSRQEAFF. CDR3 in DNA: TGTGCCAGCAGCCCCTCGAGACAGGAAGCTTTCTTT.

The V and J genes are TRBV7-9 and TRBJ1-1, with 7 bases that match TRBD1. V was clipped by 6 bases and J by 3 bases; unmatched bases: 4. CDR1 is SEHNR and CDR2 is FQNEAQ in the germline V gene (reference sequence). The CDR3 is 13 residues long. The CDR3 region is CASSTGVDTEAFF. CDR3 nucleotide sequence: TGTGCCAGCAGTACAGGGGTTGACACTGAAGCTTTCTTT.